This record concerns one T cell receptor beta chain sequence. The data stem from a study of low-dose radiotherapy and immunotherapy resistance in tumors. Study background: Fractions of 1 Gy went to Cohort 2 every two weeks, for 13 Gy over 26 weeks. Intravenous ipilimumab 1 mg/kg every six weeks was given with nivolumab 240 mg every two weeks.

Time point indicated: before trial treatment. All eligible patients presented with advanced solid tumors that contained no tumor-infiltrating lymphocytes. From germline, CDR1 is MDHEN and CDR2 SYDVKM. V lost 5 bases to trimming and J lost 7 bases, with 20 bases between them. The CDR3 covers 16 residues. Gene-specific TRAV and TRBV primers were used for first-strand cDNA, covering alpha and beta chains. Using a constant-region primer together with a V-primer adapter, TCRs were subjected to 20 to 25 PCR cycles of amplification. MiXCR, applied by TCRdb to the reads, yields one record per CDR3 protein. The sample lists roughly 39,000 distinct CDR3 sequences; roughly 30% were seen once.

Sequencing used PBMCs, obtained before treatment. The sequence came from a male donor with gallbladder cancer. The chain has TRBV28 and TRBJ1-4; possibly TRBD1 for D (5 bases). CDR3 coding DNA: TGTGCCAGCAGTCTGAAGTTGGGGACCCTGGGTGAAAAACTGTTTTTT. Protein product: CASSLKLGTLGEKLFF. The variable domain in full, completed from reference TRBV28 and TRBJ1-4, reads DVKVTQSSRYLVKRTGEKVFLECVQDMDHENMFWYRQDPGLGLRLIYFSYDVKMKEKGDIPEGYSVSREKKERFSLILESASTNQTSMYLCASSLKLGTLGEKLFFGSGTQLSVL.